A single sample is the source of the 24 T cell receptor beta chains below, sequenced in a study of cytomegalovirus exposure and HLA in healthy donors. Vbeta (60) and Jbeta (13) primers were used in the PCR. Measured with immunoSEQ multiplex PCR; TCRdb has only the in-frame clones, and not every one. The sample includes around 160,000 clones, 80% seen only once; the top ten take approximately 9.8%. Sequencing was done on a sample of PBMCs. The receptors were sampled from a man between 18 and 29 years old in good health and CMV-seropositive.

The CDR3 protein is CASSQVPRVTANEQYF. The CDR3 DNA reads as TGCGCCAGCAGCCAAGTCCCCCGGGTAACTGCCAACGAGCAGTACTTC. The chain uses TRBV4-1 and TRBJ2-7; D is undetermined. Germline lookup yields CDR1 MGHRA and CDR2 YSYEKL. There are 16 residues in the CDR3. V lost 1 base and J 5 bases, leaving 18 bases between the germline ends.

The chain links TRBV4-1 to TRBJ1-5; D is possibly TRBD1 (5 bases). V was clipped by 0 bases and J by 7 bases, with 13 bases between them. Per the germline V gene, CDR1 is MGHRA and CDR2 is YSYEKL. The CDR3 totals 15 residues. The CDR3 loop is CASSQEAQGTQPQHF. The CDR3 DNA is TGCGCCAGCAGCCAAGAGGCCCAGGGTACACAGCCCCAGCATTTT.

This clone showed up just a few times. The J gene is TRBJ2-6, the V gene TRBV4-2; no clear D. The CDR3 extends over 18 amino acids. From germline, CDR1 is LGHNA and CDR2 YNFKEQ. V lost 1 base to trimming and J lost 1 base, with 14 bases between them. This CDR3 is CASSQGAVGRSGANVLTF. The CDR3 nucleotides are TGTGCCAGCAGCCAAGGGGCAGTTGGCCGATCTGGGGCCAACGTCCTGACTTTC.

The chain couples TRBV5-6 to TRBJ2-5, with a possible D match to TRBD1 (5 bases). The germline V gene has CDR1 SGHDT and CDR2 YYEEEE. Between the trimmed V and J ends, which lost 3 bases and 4 bases, there was a span of 22 bases. The CDR3 totals 17 residues. DNA of the CDR3: TGTGCCAGCAGCTCGATGAAGGGGTCGAATAAACTAGAGACCCAGTACTTC. The encoded protein is CASSSMKGSNKLETQYF.

The J gene is TRBJ2-2, the V gene TRBV15; D might be TRBD2 (5 bases). Trimming shortened V by 7 bases and J by 2 bases, and 17 bases separated the two germline ends. The CDR3 spans 16 residues. The germline gives CDR1 LNHNV, CDR2 YYDKDF (reference sequence). The DNA for the CDR3 is TGTGCCACCACCAAGGGAACCCGGACTAACACCGGGGAGCTGTTTTTT. Residues: CATTKGTRTNTGELFF.

The chain employs TRBV7-6 and TRBJ2-5; tentative D call: TRBD2 (7 bases). V shed 1 base and J shed 1 base, with 10 bases lying between them. Germline V CDR1 and CDR2: SGHVS, FNYEAQ. The length of the CDR3 is 15 residues. CDR3 sequence: CASSLERGGQETQYF. The CDR3, as DNA: TGTGCCAGCAGCTTAGAGAGGGGGGGCCAAGAGACCCAGTACTTC.

This chain links TRBV18 with TRBJ2-7; D ambiguous. The CDR3 length is 16 residues. CDR1 is KGHSH and CDR2 is LQKENI in the germline V gene. Deletions cut 3 bases from V and 3 bases from J, with 18 bases between. CDR3 sequence: CASSPQTLTAVYEQYF. Here the CDR3 DNA reads TGTGCCAGCTCACCGCAAACACTAACTGCCGTCTACGAGCAGTACTTC.

V is TRBV5-1 and J is TRBJ1-1, with D possibly being TRBD1 (5 bases). The CDR3 loop spans 14 amino acids. V dropped 4 bases and J dropped 1 base, with 11 bases sitting between them. Germline CDR1 and CDR2: SGHRS and YFSETQ. CDR3 DNA: TGCGCCAGCAGCCCCGGGGGTGAGAACACTGAAGCTTTCTTT. It yields the protein CASSPGGENTEAFF.

The CDR3 region is CASSLQGKQYF. CDR3 bases: TGTGCCAGCAGTTTACAGGGCAAGCAGTACTTC. The V call is TRBV28, the J call TRBJ2-7, with TRBD1 as a possible D gene (5 bases). Trimming left V 2 bases short and J 8 bases short, with 7 bases between. The CDR3 covers 11 residues. Per germline, CDR1 MDHEN and CDR2 SYDVKM.

V and J are TRBV2 and TRBJ2-1; a possible D gene is TRBD1 (6 bases). The CDR3 sequence is 16 residues long. In germline, CDR1 is SNHLY, CDR2 FYNNEI. V was trimmed by 8 bases and J by 7 bases, leaving 24 bases between them. The CDR3 protein is CASEGPGTPGWNEQFF. The CDR3 bases are TGTGCCAGCGAAGGACCCGGGACACCCGGGTGGAATGAGCAGTTCTTC.

Remarks on this clone: The CDR3 ends on some other residue instead of the conserved phenylalanine or tryptophan, so this is likely a read error. The rearrangement uses TRBV10-3 and TRBJ1-6; D remains unclear. V was cut by 4 bases and J by 8 bases, with 9 bases left in between. This CDR3 has 13 residues. Looked up from germline, CDR1 is ENHRY and CDR2 is SYGVKD. CDR3 region: CAISVGSDSPLHL. CDR3 nucleotide sequence: TGTGCCATCAGTGTCGGGTCGGATTCACCCCTCCACCTT.

The rearrangement links TRBV6-5 to TRBJ1-2; possible D gene TRBD1, 5 bases. This CDR3 is built from 15 residues. The germline V and J ends were trimmed by 2 bases and 4 bases, with 14 bases remaining between them. Germline CDR1 and CDR2: MNHEY and SVGAGI. DNA for the CDR3: TGTGCCAGCAGTTACAAGGGGAGCGGGGCCTATGGCTACACCTTC. It is translated as CASSYKGSGAYGYTF.

The V gene is TRBV30, the J gene TRBJ2-7; 10 nucleotides line up with TRBD1. The germline CDR1 and CDR2 sequences are GTSNPN and SVGIG (reference sequence). The CDR3 contains 14 residues. V was clipped by 4 bases and J by 6 bases; unmatched bases: 9. The CDR3 nucleotides are TGTGCCTGGAAAGCCGGGACAGGGGACCTCGAGCAGTACTTC. This codes for CAWKAGTGDLEQYF.

V and J are TRBV23-1 and TRBJ1-2; D is perhaps TRBD1 (5 bases). TRBV23-1 carries the ORF label, with uncertain function. CDR3 size: 19 residues. V was trimmed by 5 bases and J by 0 bases, leaving 25 bases between them. The CDR3 region is CASSVAGTSYMETNYGYTF. CDR3 nucleotides: TGCGCCAGCAGTGTGGCAGGGACTTCGTATATGGAGACTAACTATGGCTACACCTTC.

The chain employs TRBV10-1 and TRBJ2-5; the D is unclear. V was clipped by 0 bases and J by 3 bases, with 5 bases between them. CDR1 and CDR2 (germline): WNHNN, SYGVQD (reference sequence). The CDR3 sequence is 13 residues long. The CDR3 here is CASSESREETQYF. The CDR3 DNA reads TGCGCCAGCAGTGAGTCTCGGGAAGAGACCCAGTACTTC.

The chain is built from TRBV18 and TRBJ1-4; 8 bases agree with TRBD1. The germline V gene has CDR1 KGHSH and CDR2 LQKENI. This CDR3 has 16 amino acids. V shed 2 bases, J shed 7 bases, and the junction held 9 bases outside the gene matches. The CDR3 sequence: CASSPVSWTGSEKLFF. The CDR3 DNA reads TGTGCCAGCTCACCAGTCTCTTGGACAGGGAGTGAAAAACTGTTTTTT.

The rearrangement uses TRBV27 and TRBJ1-2; tentative D call: TRBD1 (6 bases). Germline CDR1 is MNHEY and CDR2 is SMNVEV (reference sequence). The CDR3 extends over 14 amino acids. V lost 5 bases, J lost 6 bases, and 16 bases lay in between. The DNA for the CDR3 is TGTGCCAGCAGTCGCAGGGGAATGGAAAATGGCTACACCTTC. Its translation: CASSRRGMENGYTF.

The chain is built from TRBV6-5 and TRBJ2-7; possibly TRBD1 for D (5 bases). The CDR3 consists of 14 residues. Germline V gene sequence: CDR1 MNHEY, CDR2 SVGAGI. Trimming took 2 bases from V and 2 from J, leaving 10 bases between them. CDR3 nucleotide sequence: TGTGCCAGCAGTTACCATTCAGGGACCTACGAGCAGTACTTC. It codes for CASSYHSGTYEQYF.

The chain employs TRBV28 and TRBJ2-7; D ambiguous. The CDR3 extends over 15 amino acids. Germline loops: CDR1 MDHEN, CDR2 SYDVKM. V was shortened by 5 bases and J by 2 bases, with 16 bases between the two germline ends. The CDR3 DNA reads as TGTGCCAGCAGTACGCGTGGTCTCTATACCTACGAGCAGTACTTC. It encodes CASSTRGLYTYEQYF.

This clone was counted a few times. This chain links TRBV4-1 with TRBJ1-1; TRBD1 matches at 7 bases. The length of the CDR3 is 16 residues. J lost 7 bases, V lost 1 base, and 12 bases had no gene match. Germline lookup yields CDR1 MGHRA and CDR2 YSYEKL. This CDR3 reads CASSQGYVRGPGEAFF. The CDR3 DNA sequence: TGCGCCAGCAGCCAAGGTTACGTAAGGGGGCCCGGTGAAGCTTTCTTT.

The chain couples TRBV11-2 to TRBJ2-2; D may be TRBD2 (6 bases). V was cut by 4 bases and J by 1 base, with 13 bases left in between. The CDR3 loop spans 16 amino acids. Germline V CDR1 and CDR2: SGHAT, FQNNGV. Here the CDR3 reads CASSSVGGLNTGELFF. As DNA, the CDR3 is TGTGCCAGCAGCTCGGTCGGGGGTCTGAACACCGGGGAGCTGTTTTTT.

The chain joins TRBV2 to TRBJ1-5; D unclear. Per the germline V gene, CDR1 is SNHLY and CDR2 is FYNNEI. V shed 5 bases and J shed 0 bases, with 8 bases lying between them. The CDR3 runs to 14 residues. The CDR3 DNA sequence: TGTGCCAGCAGTTTAGAGTATAGCAATCAGCCCCAGCATTTT. Translation: CASSLEYSNQPQHF. The variable domain in full, completed from reference TRBV2 and TRBJ1-5, reads EPEVTQTPSHQVTQMGQEVILRCVPISNHLYFYWYRQILGQKVEFLVSFYNNEISEKSEIFDDQFSVERPDGSNFTLKIRSTKLEDSAMYFCASSLEYSNQPQHFGDGTRLSIL.

V and J are TRBV30 and TRBJ1-1; unclear D gene. The CDR3 contains 14 residues. Germline V gives CDR1 GTSNPN, CDR2 SVGIG (reference sequence). V was shortened by 2 bases and J by 0 bases, with 10 bases between the two germline ends. The CDR3 DNA sequence: TGTGCCTGGAGTAACCCAAGCCTGAACACTGAAGCTTTCTTT. Amino acids: CAWSNPSLNTEAFF.

Remarks on this clone: The junction and the germline gene differ at one end; a read error may be behind it. J is TRBJ2-2 and V is TRBV7-7; 7 nucleotides line up with TRBD1. CDR1 is SSHAT, CDR2 FNYEAQ, per germline (reference sequence). The CDR3 spans 14 residues. The CDR3 loop is CASSLTGKGGELFF. The CDR3, as DNA: TGTGCTAGCAGCTTGACAGGGAAGGGCGGGGAGCTGTTTTTT.